The entry below describes one TCR beta chain. This clonotype came up a few times. It has no known antigen specificity. Per-base quality was not reported, and no clone a single base away is much larger than it. Reading the label with the study, this specimen's time point is: persistent/refractory GD, antithyroid drugs over 5 years with positive TRAb. For both TCR sequencing and RNA sequencing, RNA was extracted from PBMCs using TRIzol. Graves' disease was diagnosed according to American Thyroid Association guidelines. Recruitment of patients was carried out at an endocrinology department in Xi'an, China. Each patient gave about 10 milliliters of peripheral blood, collected in an EDTA anticoagulant tube. Ficoll Paque Plus density gradient separation was used to isolate PBMCs, and no further T cell sorting was done. RNA quality was checked with an Agilent 2100 Bioanalyzer and agarose gel, and concentration with a NanoDrop 2000.

The method behind the library was multiplex PCR. TCRdb records Illumina HiSeq 4000 as the sequencer. CDR3 regions were amplified by Arm-PCR with iRepertoire HTBI primers to construct TCR beta libraries. PCR products were gel purified before sequencing. As for how the authors treated the data: Across samples, 60 to 80 TRBV and roughly 13 TRBJ segments were identified and used for gene usage analysis of CDR3 amino acid clonotypes. COPE and FqMerger were used to merge filtered high-quality paired reads into contigs. BLAST was used to align contigs to IMGT TRBV, TRBD and TRBJ reference genes, with CDR3 defined following IMGT. Clonotypes above 0.1% frequency were classified as highly expanded clones. Shannon entropy served as the measure of repertoire diversity, while the Gini coefficient captured V-J evenness. Public clonotypes were defined as clonotypes shared by more than one individual. In-frame beta chains were kept once TCRdb had trimmed the public reads at Q25 with fastp and called clones with MiXCR. Every entry covers one CDR3 protein and lists the most common genes and DNA from its rows. What appears here as the V and J calls and clone size reflects TCRdb's work, not the paper's. In all, the sample holds about 470,000 distinct CDR3 sequences, and more than 20% of those were seen once. The ten most abundant clones make up 7.8% of the sample.

This entry is derived from a study of regulatory T cells in long-lasting Graves disease (dated by TCRdb to the early 2020s). Broadly, across the study: Persistent Graves' disease was defined as persistently positive TSH receptor autoantibodies together with antithyroid drug treatment for over 5 years. This study used TCR sequencing and RNA sequencing of peripheral blood to compare persistent Graves' disease patients against newly diagnosed Graves' disease patients. The study was conducted in China and was registered as a clinical trial. A total of around 35 samples underwent TCR sequencing, from about 13 patients with persistent Graves' disease and some 20 patients with newly diagnosed Graves' disease. Persistent Graves' disease patients in the clinical cohort had taken antithyroid drugs for about 9.7 years on average. What the research found in general, with its limitations: As a limitation, the authors acknowledged that the small sample size may reduce accuracy. Lower TCR Shannon entropy and fewer highly expanded clones were observed in persistent Graves' disease patients than in newly diagnosed patients, which suggested clonal expansion. Sequencing and analysis were limited to the TCR beta chain. A larger number of public clonotypes was shared among persistent patients (around 2,500) than among newly diagnosed patients (around 970). Preferential use of TRBV28, TRBJ1-2 and TRBJ2-5 was observed in persistent disease, whereas TRBV20-1 and TRBJ2-1 were favored in newly diagnosed disease. Only peripheral blood was studied, because thyroid tissue, the primary lesion, was inaccessible.

The germline V gene provides CDR1 MGHRA and CDR2 YSYEKL. Deletion took 3 bases off V and 5 bases off J, with a span of 10 bases between the germline ends. Reading from cysteine to phenylalanine, the CDR3 counts 13 amino acids. CDR3 DNA is the only sequence kept; it has 39 bases, read in frame from the first base. The receptor was isolated from a female donor with Graves disease. Sequencing was performed on peripheral blood mononuclear cells (PBMCs), taken when the disease was refractory, from a patient treated with antithyroid drugs. The sequence links TRBV4-1 to TRBJ2-5; the D gene is perhaps TRBD2, on 6 matching bases. The CDR3 reads CASSHGLFETQYF. Read as DNA, the sequence is TGCGCCAGCAGCCATGGACTATTTGAGACCCAGTACTTC.